This passage covers 13 T cell receptor beta chains from one sample sequenced in a study of beta chain features in type 1 diabetes. Points from the study as a whole: Type 1 diabetes patients had TCRB CDR3s that were shorter (moderately but significantly so) in all four CD4+ subsets.

Their recognized antigens are unknown. Every bit of the isolated RNA underwent reverse transcription, so sequencing read expressed TCRB transcripts. The assay was immunoSEQ multiplex PCR, and TCRdb's table has in-frame clones only and misses some. The data show 17,000 or so clones, roughly three quarters seen once. The material sequenced was stem cell memory CD4+ T cells from blood. The receptors here all came from a young man with type 1 diabetes.

The V call is TRBV18, the J call TRBJ2-7, with 8 positions matching TRBD1. Germline V gene lookup returns CDR1 KGHSH and CDR2 LQKENI. The CDR3 consists of 13 residues. The junction had 4 bases not matched to a gene; V was cut back by 4 bases and J by 5 bases. CDR3 protein: CASSRTGPDEQYF. The CDR3 DNA sequence: TGTGCCAGCTCACGGACAGGGCCGGACGAGCAGTACTTC.

The rearrangement joins TRBV5-1 to TRBJ1-2; D not resolved. Trimming left V 4 bases short and J 0 bases short, with 10 bases between. The CDR3 length is 14 residues. Germline V gene lookup returns CDR1 SGHRS and CDR2 YFSETQ. CDR3 loop: CASSRSPSNYGYTF. CDR3 DNA sequence: TGCGCCAGCAGCCGGTCCCCCTCTAACTATGGCTACACCTTC.

The gene calls are TRBV11-3 and TRBJ2-2; 8 bases are a match to TRBD1. This CDR3 is built from 15 residues. Germline V gene lookup returns CDR1 SGHNT and CDR2 YENEEA. Trimming took 5 bases from V and 7 from J; bases not matched to a gene: 9. CDR3 protein: CASSVRTGIIGELFF. The CDR3 DNA follows: TGTGCCAGCAGCGTACGGACAGGGATAATCGGGGAGCTGTTTTTT.

V usage is TRBV7-2 and J usage is TRBJ2-7; 7 bases are a match to TRBD1. Germline lookup yields CDR1 SGHTA and CDR2 FQGNSA. V shed 5 bases, J shed 1 base, and the junction held 8 bases outside the gene matches. The CDR3 contains 15 residues. The CDR3, as DNA: TGTGCCAGCAGCCCAGACAGGGCCTCGTCCTACGAGCAGTACTTC. As protein: CASSPDRASSYEQYF.

The chain recombines TRBV5-4 with TRBJ1-6; 7 positions agree with TRBD1. The CDR3 spans 15 residues. V shed 4 bases and J 6 bases; nucleotides not matched to a gene: 7. Germline assignment: CDR1 SGHNT and CDR2 YYREEE (reference sequence). The DNA of the CDR3 is TGTGCCAGCAGCCTACCGGGACAGCGTAATTCACCCCTCCACTTT. Translation: CASSLPGQRNSPLHF.

The V call is TRBV5-4, the J call TRBJ2-5, with D perhaps TRBD1 (5 bases). This CDR3 comprises 16 residues. Trimming pared 0 bases from V and 0 bases from J, leaving 12 bases between. Germline CDR1 and CDR2: SGHNT and YYREEE (reference sequence). The CDR3 loop is CASSLGAGYYQETQYF. CDR3 in DNA: TGTGCCAGCAGCTTGGGGGCAGGGTATTACCAAGAGACCCAGTACTTC.

The gene calls are TRBV7-9 and TRBJ1-4, with unresolved D. Trimming took 1 base from V and 4 from J, leaving 4 bases between them. Germline V gives CDR1 SEHNR, CDR2 FQNEAQ (reference sequence). CDR3 size: 13 residues. This chain's CDR3 is CASSLGRNEKLFF. Written as DNA, the CDR3 is TGTGCCAGCAGCTTAGGTCGTAATGAAAAACTGTTTTTT.

This chain uses TRBV28 with TRBJ1-2, with no clear D. V gave up 5 bases and J gave up 8 bases, with 24 bases separating them. CDR1 is MDHEN and CDR2 is SYDVKM in the germline V gene. The CDR3 contains 16 residues. The CDR3 coding sequence is TGTGCCAGCAGTCTGATCCTAAATCCCCCGGGTCTCGGCTACACCTTC. It translates to CASSLILNPPGLGYTF.

The chain is built from TRBV10-3 and TRBJ2-5, with 8 bases lining up with TRBD1. J was trimmed by 4 bases and V by 4 bases; bases with no gene match: 8. This CDR3 region has 15 residues. From germline, CDR1 is ENHRY and CDR2 SYGVKD. The CDR3 loop is CAISVQGAPGETQYF. As DNA, the CDR3 is TGTGCCATCAGTGTTCAGGGGGCTCCGGGAGAGACCCAGTACTTC.

The chain links TRBV28 to TRBJ1-4, with 9 bases aligning to TRBD1. J gave up 7 bases and V 3 bases, and 6 bases lay outside the gene matches. This CDR3 comprises 15 residues. CDR1 and CDR2 (germline): MDHEN, SYDVKM. The CDR3 here is CASSFPGQGVEKLFF. In DNA, the CDR3 is TGTGCCAGCAGTTTCCCGGGACAGGGTGTTGAAAAACTGTTTTTT.

Turning to this clone: An end of the junction does not agree with germline; a read error may underlie this. This rearrangement joins TRBV2 to TRBJ2-1, with TRBD2 matching 11 bases. The CDR3 contains 16 residues. In germline, CDR1 is SNHLY, CDR2 FYNNEI. For the CDR3, the DNA is TGTACCAGCAGTCGGGAGGGACTAGCGGAAATCAATGAGCAGTTCTTC. It codes for CTSSREGLAEINEQFF.

To note about this clone: The junction does not match germline at one end; this may be a read error. This same CDR3 is encoded by further DNA sequences in the sample. The chain employs TRBV9 and TRBJ2-7; possible D gene TRBD2, 5 bases. The CDR3 contains 15 residues. Germline values: CDR1 SGDLS, CDR2 YYNGEE. CDR3 DNA: TGTGCCAGTAGCGTAGATGAGGGAACCTCCTACGAGCAGTACTTC. This codes for CASSVDEGTSYEQYF.

This sequence joins TRBV7-2 and TRBJ1-5, with no clear D. V was pared by 2 bases and J by 7 bases, with 15 bases between. Germline CDR1 reads SGHTA; CDR2 reads FQGNSA. This CDR3 spans 15 amino acids. In DNA, the CDR3 is TGTGCCAGCAGCTTAAGCGGGTTGGGAGACCAGCCCCAGCATTTT. Translated: CASSLSGLGDQPQHF.